This entry features one T cell receptor beta chain sequence. TCRdb re-called the reads through MiXCR, storing one row per CDR3 protein. The sample records 200,000 to 300,000 distinct CDR3 sequences, 29% being singletons. CDR3 length equals 11 residues. CDR1 and CDR2 (germline): SGHTA, FQGTGA. Trimming removed 5 bases from V and 6 bases from J, with 5 bases in between. The sample belongs to a study of kidney transplant recipient with SARS-CoV-2 infection. Sequences were derived from a blood sample, sampled at baseline and around day 110 from a kidney transplant recipient. The gene calls are TRBV7-3 and TRBJ2-1; D is unresolved. The source of this sequence is a young adult male patient who had COVID-19 and was a kidney transplant recipient. Some T cells may be transferred from the graft donor. The CDR3 DNA reads as TGTGCCAGCAGCGCGGCCAATGAGCAGTTCTTC. It is translated as CASSAANEQFF.